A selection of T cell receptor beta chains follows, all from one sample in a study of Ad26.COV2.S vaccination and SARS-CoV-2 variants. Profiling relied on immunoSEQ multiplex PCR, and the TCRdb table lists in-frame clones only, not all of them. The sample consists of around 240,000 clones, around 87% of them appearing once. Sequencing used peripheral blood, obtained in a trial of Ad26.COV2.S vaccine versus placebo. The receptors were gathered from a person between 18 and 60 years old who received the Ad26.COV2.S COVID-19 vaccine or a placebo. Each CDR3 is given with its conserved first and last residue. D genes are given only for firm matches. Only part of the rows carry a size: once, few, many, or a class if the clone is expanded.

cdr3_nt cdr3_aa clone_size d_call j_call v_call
TGTGCCAGCAGCATGTCAGATACGCAGTATTTT CASSMSDTQYF - - TRBJ2-3 TRBV7-9
TGTGCCAGCAGTCCCCCGACAGGGGGAACCGGGGAGCTGTTTTTT CASSPPTGGTGELFF - TRBD1 TRBJ2-2 TRBV7-9
TGTGCCAGCAGCTTACGGTCTGGCGGGGAGCTGTTTTTT CASSLRSGGELFF few - TRBJ2-2 TRBV7-6
TGCGCCAGCAGCTTGGAGTTTTCGGGGGACCTAGGTGGAGGTGGCTACACCTTC CASSLEFSGDLGGGGYTF - - TRBJ1-2 TRBV5-1
TGCGCCAGCAGTAGCGGGAGGGGCACAGATACGCAGTATTTT CASSSGRGTDTQYF - TRBD2 TRBJ2-3 TRBV4-3
TGTGCCAGCAGCTCATCGCCGGCAGGGACCGACAATGAGCAGTTCTTC CASSSSPAGTDNEQFF - - TRBJ2-1 TRBV9
TGTGCCACCTCTGCCGCGGGGGGCACCTACAATGAGCAGTTCTTC CATSAAGGTYNEQFF - TRBD2 TRBJ2-1 TRBV24-1
TGCGCCAGCAGAGAAGGGAGGGCTGGCACAGATACGCAGTATTTT CASREGRAGTDTQYF - TRBD2 TRBJ2-3 TRBV5-1
TGTGCCAGCAGCAAAGGGACTGAGGGAGAGCAGTACTTC CASSKGTEGEQYF - - TRBJ2-7 TRBV21-1
TGCGCCAGCAGCTTTCGGGGACAGGGGCTAGAGACCCAGTACTTC CASSFRGQGLETQYF - TRBD1 TRBJ2-5 TRBV5-1
TGTGCCAGCAGCTTCGCTCGGGGAAACTATGGCTACACCTTC CASSFARGNYGYTF - - TRBJ1-2 TRBV11-2
TGTGCCAGCAGTGAAAGCGGACAGATTAGTTCTGAAGCTTTCTTT CASSESGQISSEAFF - - TRBJ1-1 TRBV2
TGTGCCAGCAGTTTATTTCCCCCTACCGCGAACACCGGGGAGCTGTTTTTT CASSLFPPTANTGELFF once - TRBJ2-2 TRBV27
TGTGCCACCAGCGGACTAGCGGGAGTGGCCGGGGAGCTGTTTTTT CATSGLAGVAGELFF few TRBD2 TRBJ2-2 TRBV24-1
TGTGCCAGCTCACTAGGAGCCACAGAGACCCAGTACTTC CASSLGATETQYF - - TRBJ2-5 TRBV12-3/TRBV12-4
TGTGCCAGCAGCTTGGGACCAGGAGATACGCAGTATTTT CASSLGPGDTQYF few - TRBJ2-3 TRBV7-2